Listed here is a single T cell receptor (beta chain). V was trimmed by 10 bases and J by 3 bases, leaving 13 bases between them. Germline values: CDR1 MNHNS, CDR2 SASEGT. The CDR3 runs to 12 residues. The sample comes from a study of OX40 agonist ivuxolimab in advanced cancers. At the level of the study: Every 2 weeks, patients received ivuxolimab intravenously, dosed at 0.01 to 10 mg/kg. Every patient in dose escalation had hepatocellular carcinoma, melanoma, renal cell or head and neck cancer.

On cycle 4 day 1 and cycle 7 day 1, as well as at baseline, blood was sampled. TCRdb keeps only in-frame clones here, not all; method: immunoSEQ multiplex PCR. Altogether 55,000 to 65,000 clones are present, around 84% being singletons, with the ten largest covering under 4.5%. The sequences come from CD4+ or CD8+ T cells sorted from blood, collected in a trial of the OX40 agonist ivuxolimab. This TCR was sampled from an adult with an advanced solid tumor such as melanoma, head and neck, liver or kidney cancer. This sequence joins TRBV6-1 and TRBJ2-7, with TRBD2 as a possible D gene (5 bases). The CDR3 DNA follows: TGTGCCACGGGTCGGGGTATCTACGAGCAGTACTTC. The encoded protein is CATGRGIYEQYF.